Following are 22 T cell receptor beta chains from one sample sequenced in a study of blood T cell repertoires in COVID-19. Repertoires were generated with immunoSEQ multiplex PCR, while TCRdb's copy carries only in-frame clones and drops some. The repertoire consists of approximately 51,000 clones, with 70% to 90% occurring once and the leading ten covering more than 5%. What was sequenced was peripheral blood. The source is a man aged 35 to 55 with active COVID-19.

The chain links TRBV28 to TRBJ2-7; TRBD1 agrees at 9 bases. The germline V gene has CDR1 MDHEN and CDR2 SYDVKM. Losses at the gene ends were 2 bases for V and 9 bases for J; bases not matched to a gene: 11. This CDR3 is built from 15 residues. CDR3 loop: CASSLPGQGEGGQYF. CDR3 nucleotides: TGTGCCAGCAGTTTACCGGGACAGGGTGAGGGAGGGCAGTACTTC.

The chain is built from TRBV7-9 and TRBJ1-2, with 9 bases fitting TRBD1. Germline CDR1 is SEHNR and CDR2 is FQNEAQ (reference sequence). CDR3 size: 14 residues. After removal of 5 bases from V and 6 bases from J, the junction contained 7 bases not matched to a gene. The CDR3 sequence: CASSLATGGDGYTF. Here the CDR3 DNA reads TGTGCCAGCAGCCTCGCCACAGGGGGCGATGGCTACACCTTC.

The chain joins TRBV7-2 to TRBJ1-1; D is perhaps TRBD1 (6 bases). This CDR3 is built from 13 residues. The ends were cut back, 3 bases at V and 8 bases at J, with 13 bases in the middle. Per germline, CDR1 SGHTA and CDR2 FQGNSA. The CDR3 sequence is CASSFLRGMEAFF. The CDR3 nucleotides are TGTGCCAGCAGCTTTCTCAGGGGAATGGAAGCTTTCTTT.

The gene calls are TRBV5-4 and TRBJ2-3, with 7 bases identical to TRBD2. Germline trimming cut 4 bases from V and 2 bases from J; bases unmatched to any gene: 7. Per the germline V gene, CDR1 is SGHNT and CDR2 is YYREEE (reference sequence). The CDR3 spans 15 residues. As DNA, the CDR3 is TGTGCCAGCAGCGACCAGCGGGGCCACACAGATACGCAGTATTTT. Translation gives CASSDQRGHTDTQYF.

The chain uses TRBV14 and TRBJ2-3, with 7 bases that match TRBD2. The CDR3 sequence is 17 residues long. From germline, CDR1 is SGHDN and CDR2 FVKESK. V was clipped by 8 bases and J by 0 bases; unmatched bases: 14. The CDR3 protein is CASQKGGGSHSTDTQYF. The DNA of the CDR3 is TGTGCCAGCCAAAAGGGAGGCGGGAGCCATAGCACAGATACGCAGTATTTT. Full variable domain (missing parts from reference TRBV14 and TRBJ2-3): EAGVTQFPSHSVIEKGQTVTLRCDPISGHDNLYWYRRVMGKEIKFLLHFVKESKQDESGMPNNRFLAERTGGTYSTLKVQPAELEDSGVYFCASQKGGGSHSTDTQYFGPGTRLTVL.

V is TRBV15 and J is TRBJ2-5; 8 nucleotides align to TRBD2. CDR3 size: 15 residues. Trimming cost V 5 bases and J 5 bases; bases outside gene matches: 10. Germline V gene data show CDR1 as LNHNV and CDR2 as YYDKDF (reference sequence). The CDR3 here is CATSGRLAPWETQYF. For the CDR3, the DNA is TGTGCCACCAGCGGAAGACTAGCGCCTTGGGAGACCCAGTACTTC.

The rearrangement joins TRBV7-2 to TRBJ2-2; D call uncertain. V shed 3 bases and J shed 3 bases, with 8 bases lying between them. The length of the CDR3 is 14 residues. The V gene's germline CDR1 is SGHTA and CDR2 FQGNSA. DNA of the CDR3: TGTGCCAGCAGCTTCTCCCGTGACACCGGGGAGCTGTTTTTT. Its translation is CASSFSRDTGELFF.

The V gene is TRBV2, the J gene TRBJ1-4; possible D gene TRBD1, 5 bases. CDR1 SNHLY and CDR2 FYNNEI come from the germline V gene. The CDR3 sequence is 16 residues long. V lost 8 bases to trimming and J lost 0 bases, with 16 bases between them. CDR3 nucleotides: TGTGCCAGCGTTCTTGACAGACCAGCAACTAATGAAAAACTGTTTTTT. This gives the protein CASVLDRPATNEKLFF. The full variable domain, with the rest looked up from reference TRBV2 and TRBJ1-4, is EPEVTQTPSHQVTQMGQEVILRCVPISNHLYFYWYRQILGQKVEFLVSFYNNEISEKSEIFDDQFSVERPDGSNFTLKIRSTKLEDSAMYFCASVLDRPATNEKLFFGSGTQLSVL.

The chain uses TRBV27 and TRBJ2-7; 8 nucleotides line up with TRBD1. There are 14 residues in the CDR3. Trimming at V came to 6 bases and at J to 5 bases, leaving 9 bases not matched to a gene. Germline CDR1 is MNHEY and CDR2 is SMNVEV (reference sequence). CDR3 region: CASRDPAGGHEQYF. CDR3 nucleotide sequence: TGTGCCAGCAGGGACCCGGCAGGGGGCCACGAGCAGTACTTC.

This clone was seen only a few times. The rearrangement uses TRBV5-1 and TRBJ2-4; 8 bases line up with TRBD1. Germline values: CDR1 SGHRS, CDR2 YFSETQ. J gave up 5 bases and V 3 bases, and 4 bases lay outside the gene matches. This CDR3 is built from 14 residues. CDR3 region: CASSSRQGQNIQYF. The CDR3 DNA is TGCGCCAGCAGCTCAAGACAGGGGCAAAACATTCAGTACTTC.

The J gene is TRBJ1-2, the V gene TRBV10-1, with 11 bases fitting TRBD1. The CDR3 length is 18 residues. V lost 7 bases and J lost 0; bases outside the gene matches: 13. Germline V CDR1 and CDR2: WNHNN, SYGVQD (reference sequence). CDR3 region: CASTKRTGGKVANYGYTF. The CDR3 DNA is TGCGCCAGCACCAAAAGGACAGGGGGCAAGGTCGCTAACTATGGCTACACCTTC.

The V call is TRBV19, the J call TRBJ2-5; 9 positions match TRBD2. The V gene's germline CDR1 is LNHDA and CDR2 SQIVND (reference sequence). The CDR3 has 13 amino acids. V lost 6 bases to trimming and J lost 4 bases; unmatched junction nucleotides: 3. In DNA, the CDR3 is TGTGCCAGTAGGGCTAGCGGGATAGAGACCCAGTACTTC. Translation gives CASRASGIETQYF.

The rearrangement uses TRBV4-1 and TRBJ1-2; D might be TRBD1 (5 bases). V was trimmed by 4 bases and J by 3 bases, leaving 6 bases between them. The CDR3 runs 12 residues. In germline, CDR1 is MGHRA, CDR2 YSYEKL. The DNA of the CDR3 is TGCGCCAGCAGCCGGGGGGACTATGGCTACACCTTC. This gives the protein CASSRGDYGYTF.

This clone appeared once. CDR3 loop: CATLPRGRVNSEQFF. The CDR3 DNA sequence: TGCGCCACCCTCCCCAGGGGAAGGGTTAATTCGGAGCAGTTCTTC. The chain is built from TRBV10-2 and TRBJ2-1, with TRBD1 as a possible D gene (6 bases). In germline, CDR1 is WSHSY, CDR2 SAAADI. Deletions cut 10 bases from V and 10 bases from J, with 26 bases between. This CDR3 spans 15 amino acids.

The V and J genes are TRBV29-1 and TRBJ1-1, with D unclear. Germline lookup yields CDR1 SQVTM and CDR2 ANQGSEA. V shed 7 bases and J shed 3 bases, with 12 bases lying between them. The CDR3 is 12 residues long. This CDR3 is CSATPRDTEAFF. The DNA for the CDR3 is TGCAGCGCCACCCCACGGGACACTGAAGCTTTCTTT.

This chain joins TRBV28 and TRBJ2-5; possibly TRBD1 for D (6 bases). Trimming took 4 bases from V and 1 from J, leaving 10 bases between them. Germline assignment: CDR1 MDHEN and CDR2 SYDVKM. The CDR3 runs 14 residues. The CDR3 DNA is TGTGCCAGCAGTTCTACAGGGTTCCAAGAGACCCAGTACTTC. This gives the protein CASSSTGFQETQYF.

This chain's CDR3 is CASSLISGTVKNIQYF. CDR3 coding DNA: TGTGCCAGCAGCTTAATTAGCGGGACTGTCAAAAACATTCAGTACTTC. J is TRBJ2-4 and V is TRBV7-9, with 8 bases aligning to TRBD2. CDR1 and CDR2 from the germline V gene are SEHNR and FQNEAQ (reference sequence). After removal of 2 bases from V and 3 bases from J, the junction contained 6 bases not matched to a gene. CDR3 length equals 16 residues.

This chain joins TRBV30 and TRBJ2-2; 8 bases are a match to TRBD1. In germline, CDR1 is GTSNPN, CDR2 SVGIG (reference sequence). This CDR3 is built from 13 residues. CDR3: CASGQENTGELFF. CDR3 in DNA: TGTGCGTCGGGACAGGAGAACACCGGGGAGCTGTTTTTT. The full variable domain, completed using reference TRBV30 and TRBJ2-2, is SQTIHQWPATLVQPVGSPLSLECTVEGTSNPNLYWYRQAAGRGLQLLFYSVGIGQISSEVPQNLSASRPQDRQFILSSKKLLLSDSGFYLCASGQENTGELFFGEGSRLTVL.

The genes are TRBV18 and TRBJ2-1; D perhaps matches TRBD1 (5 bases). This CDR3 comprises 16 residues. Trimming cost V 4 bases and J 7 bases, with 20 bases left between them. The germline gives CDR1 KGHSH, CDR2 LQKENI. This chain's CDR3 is CASSRITGGAKNEQFF. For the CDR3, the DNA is TGTGCCAGCTCACGTATAACGGGTGGGGCCAAGAATGAGCAGTTCTTC.

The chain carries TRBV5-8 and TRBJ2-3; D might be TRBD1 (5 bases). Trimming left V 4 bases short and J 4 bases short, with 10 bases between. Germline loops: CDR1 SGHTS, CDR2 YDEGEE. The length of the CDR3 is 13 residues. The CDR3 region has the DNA TGTGCCAGCAGCCGCGACAGTGCAGATACGCAGTATTTT. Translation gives CASSRDSADTQYF.

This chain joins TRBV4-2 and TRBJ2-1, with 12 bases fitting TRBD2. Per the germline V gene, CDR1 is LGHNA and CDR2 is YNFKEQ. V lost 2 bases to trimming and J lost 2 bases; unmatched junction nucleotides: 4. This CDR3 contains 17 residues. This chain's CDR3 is CASSQPGLAGTYNEQFF. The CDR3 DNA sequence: TGTGCCAGCAGCCAACCGGGACTAGCGGGTACCTACAATGAGCAGTTCTTC.

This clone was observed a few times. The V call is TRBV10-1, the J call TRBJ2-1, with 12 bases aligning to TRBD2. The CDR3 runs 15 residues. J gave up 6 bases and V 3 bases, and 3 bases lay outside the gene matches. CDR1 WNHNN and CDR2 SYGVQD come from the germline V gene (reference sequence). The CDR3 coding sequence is TGCGCCAGCAGTGAACGACTAGCGGGAGCCAATGAGCAGTTCTTC. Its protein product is CASSERLAGANEQFF.